Below are 6 T cell receptor beta chains sequenced from a single sample in a study of beta chain features in type 1 diabetes. The isolated RNA, all of it, was reverse transcribed, so expressed TCRB transcripts were what got sequenced. Sequencing was performed with immunoSEQ multiplex PCR; in TCRdb, only in-frame clones are kept and a portion is missing. Of about 340,000 clones in the sample, 7.5% to 9% were seen once. The sample taken for sequencing was central memory CD4+ T cells from blood. These receptors were obtained from a young woman in good health.

The V call is TRBV5-1, the J call TRBJ2-1, with TRBD2 identical over 13 bases. The CDR3 extends over 18 amino acids. Germline V gives CDR1 SGHRS, CDR2 YFSETQ. With 0 bases clipped from V and 1 base from J, the junction kept 4 bases outside the gene matches. The CDR3 DNA sequence: TGCGCCAGCAGCTTGGTGGGGACTAGCGGGATGTCCTACAATGAGCAGTTCTTC. This encodes CASSLVGTSGMSYNEQFF.

This clone occurred a few times. J is TRBJ1-1 and V is TRBV9; possibly TRBD1 for D (6 bases). CDR3 length: 14 amino acids. Germline values: CDR1 SGDLS, CDR2 YYNGEE. The ends were cut back, 0 bases at V and 5 bases at J, with 11 bases in the middle. The DNA of the CDR3 is TGTGCCAGCAGCGTAGGTCAGGGGAGAACTGAAGCTTTCTTT. Its translation is CASSVGQGRTEAFF.

This clone has only a few counts. One junction end does not reproduce the germline sequence, and a read error may be involved. The chain couples TRBV29-1 to TRBJ1-2, with 10 bases that match TRBD1. From germline, CDR1 is SQVTM and CDR2 ANQGSEA. The CDR3 has 12 amino acids. Here the CDR3 DNA reads TGCAGCGTTACCACCGGACAGGGGGACTACGCCTTC. Translated, it gives CSVTTGQGDYAF.

This clone was seen ten or more times. This sequence joins TRBV7-9 and TRBJ2-1; TRBD1 might be the D (5 bases). V lost 8 bases and J lost 6, with 8 bases in between. CDR1 is SEHNR, CDR2 FQNEAQ, per germline (reference sequence). This CDR3 comprises 11 residues. CDR3 loop: CASGAFNEQFF. CDR3 nucleotide sequence: TGTGCCAGCGGGGCTTTCAATGAGCAGTTCTTC.

Many counts were recorded for this clone. The chain combines TRBV5-6 with TRBJ2-3, with TRBD2 matching over 7 bases. The CDR3 totals 17 residues. V dropped 3 bases and J dropped 1; count of bases not matched to a gene: 11. Germline CDR1 reads SGHDT; CDR2 reads YYEEEE. CDR3 sequence: CASSSELEGGRTDTQYF. DNA for the CDR3: TGTGCCAGCAGCTCCGAGCTCGAGGGAGGGCGCACAGATACGCAGTATTTT.

In DNA, the CDR3 is TGCGCCAGCAGAGGGAGCTCTGGGGCCAACGTCCTGACTTTC. As protein: CASRGSSGANVLTF. V gene TRBV5-1 combines with J gene TRBJ2-6; perhaps TRBD2 as D (5 bases). Germline V lookup: CDR1 SGHRS, CDR2 YFSETQ. The V end lost 5 bases, the J end lost 0 bases, and 6 bases lay between the germline ends. The CDR3 spans 14 residues. Combining the CDR3 with reference TRBV5-1 and TRBJ2-6 gives the whole variable domain KAGVTQTPRYLIKTRGQQVTLSCSPISGHRSVSWYQQTPGQGLQFLFEYFSETQRNKGNFPGRFSGRQFSNSRSEMNVSTLELGDSALYLCASRGSSGANVLTFGAGSRLTVL.